Listed here are 21 T cell receptor beta chains from one sample, sequenced in a study of blood T cell repertoires in COVID-19. Assay: immunoSEQ multiplex PCR; the TCRdb copy retains only in-frame clones and omits some. The data show tens of thousands of clones, over 80% seen once. Sequencing was carried out using peripheral blood. Receptors were obtained from a human donor in a cohort sampled during active COVID-19.

This clone was seen only a few times. V and J are TRBV6-4 and TRBJ1-3; 9 bases match TRBD1. This CDR3 comprises 16 residues. Germline V gene sequence: CDR1 MRHNA, CDR2 SNTAGT. J gave up 4 bases and V 2 bases, and 6 bases lay outside the gene matches. CDR3 sequence: CASSDGDRDSGNTIYF. The CDR3 DNA reads TGTGCCAGCAGTGACGGGGACAGGGATTCCGGAAACACCATATATTTT.

V is TRBV9 and J is TRBJ2-7; TRBD1 is a possible D gene (5 bases). Trimming removed 3 bases from V and 7 bases from J, with 14 bases in between. This CDR3 is built from 13 residues. In germline, CDR1 is SGDLS, CDR2 YYNGEE. CDR3 sequence reads: CASSAHQGTEQYF. The CDR3 nucleotides are TGTGCCAGCAGCGCACATCAGGGAACGGAGCAGTACTTC.

CDR3 in DNA: TGTGCCAGCAGTTTCCGTGAGCAGTTCTTC. It yields the protein CASSFREQFF. The gene calls are TRBV28 and TRBJ2-1; D unclear. This CDR3 is 10 amino acids long. Per germline, CDR1 MDHEN and CDR2 SYDVKM. With 3 bases removed from V and 9 bases from J, the gap between germline ends came to 3 bases. The complete variable domain, with remaining parts taken from reference TRBV28 and TRBJ2-1, reads DVKVTQSSRYLVKRTGEKVFLECVQDMDHENMFWYRQDPGLGLRLIYFSYDVKMKEKGDIPEGYSVSREKKERFSLILESASTNQTSMYLCASSFREQFFGPGTRLTVL.

This chain connects TRBV6-5 to TRBJ1-1; D unclear. V was cut by 2 bases and J by 1 base, with 11 bases left in between. There are 15 residues in the CDR3. The germline V gene encodes CDR1 MNHEY and CDR2 SVGAGI. The CDR3 loop is CASSYASEGNTEAFF. The CDR3 region has the DNA TGTGCCAGCAGTTACGCAAGCGAGGGGAACACTGAAGCTTTCTTT.

This chain joins TRBV28 and TRBJ2-7; D unresolved. This CDR3 is built from 11 residues. The germline V and J ends were trimmed by 3 bases and 6 bases, with 6 bases remaining between them. Germline V gene data show CDR1 as MDHEN and CDR2 as SYDVKM. This chain's CDR3 is CASSFYGEQYF. DNA of the CDR3: TGTGCCAGCAGTTTTTACGGCGAGCAGTACTTC. The full variable domain, its missing parts supplied by reference TRBV28 and TRBJ2-7, is DVKVTQSSRYLVKRTGEKVFLECVQDMDHENMFWYRQDPGLGLRLIYFSYDVKMKEKGDIPEGYSVSREKKERFSLILESASTNQTSMYLCASSFYGEQYFGPGTRLTVT.

CDR3 in amino acids: CASSEPGLAGEEQFF. CDR3 in DNA: TGTGCCAGCTCAGAACCGGGACTAGCGGGCGAAGAGCAGTTCTTC. The V call is TRBV7-9, the J call TRBJ2-1; TRBD2 matches at 12 bases. Looked up from germline, CDR1 is SEHNR and CDR2 is FQNEAQ (reference sequence). CDR3 length: 15 amino acids. The ends lost 8 bases at V and 10 bases at J; junction bases unmatched: 12. Together with reference TRBV7-9 and TRBJ2-1, the CDR3 gives the full variable domain: DTGVSQNPRHKITKRGQNVTFRCDPISEHNRLYWYRQTLGQGPEFLTYFQNEAQLEKSRLLSDRFSAERPKGSFSTLEIQRTEQGDSAMYLCASSEPGLAGEEQFFGPGTRLTVL.

The rearrangement joins TRBV5-4 to TRBJ1-3; 10 nucleotides agree with TRBD1. Looked up from germline, CDR1 is SGHNT and CDR2 is YYREEE (reference sequence). This CDR3 is 17 amino acids long. The J segment lost 3 bases and the V segment lost 3 bases, leaving 9 bases of the junction unmatched. DNA for the CDR3: TGTGCCAGCAGCTCGACTGGGACAGGGGTATTTGGAAACACCATATATTTT. Translated: CASSSTGTGVFGNTIYF.

This chain links TRBV9 with TRBJ2-2, with D maybe TRBD1 (5 bases). Between the trimmed V and J ends, which lost 3 bases and 3 bases, there was a span of 12 bases. CDR3 length equals 15 residues. The germline V gene encodes CDR1 SGDLS and CDR2 YYNGEE. The CDR3 region is CASSARVQDTGELFF. In nucleotides, the CDR3 is TGTGCCAGCAGCGCCAGGGTCCAGGACACCGGGGAGCTGTTTTTT.

The V gene is TRBV4-2, the J gene TRBJ2-1; 9 bases line up with TRBD2. J was trimmed by 2 bases and V by 2 bases; bases with no gene match: 10. The CDR3 contains 18 residues. CDR1 LGHNA and CDR2 YNFKEQ come from the germline V gene. This CDR3 reads CASSQRYLEREAYNEQFF. DNA of the CDR3: TGTGCCAGCAGCCAAAGATACCTAGAGCGGGAGGCCTACAATGAGCAGTTCTTC.

A single count supports this clone. The chain links TRBV6-5 to TRBJ2-7; no reliable D call. V dropped 2 bases and J dropped 4 bases, with 12 bases sitting between them. This CDR3 region has 14 residues. Germline V gives CDR1 MNHEY, CDR2 SVGAGI. DNA of the CDR3: TGTGCCAGCAGTTACGGCGGAACCGATTACGAGCAGTACTTC. It specifies CASSYGGTDYEQYF.

This clone was observed once. The chain carries TRBV9 and TRBJ2-7, with D tentatively TRBD1 (5 bases). The germline V gene has CDR1 SGDLS and CDR2 YYNGEE. The CDR3 has 15 amino acids. The ends were cut back, 0 bases at V and 1 base at J, with 11 bases in the middle. CDR3 in DNA: TGTGCCAGCAGCGTAGGAAGGGGTGGTTCCTACGAGCAGTACTTC. Protein sequence: CASSVGRGGSYEQYF.

V and J are TRBV28 and TRBJ1-6, with D possibly TRBD1 on 6 matching bases. Germline V gives CDR1 MDHEN, CDR2 SYDVKM. This CDR3 is 14 amino acids long. V was clipped by 2 bases and J by 7 bases, with 9 bases between them. This CDR3 is CASSLPGANSPLHF. The CDR3 DNA sequence: TGTGCCAGCAGTTTACCAGGGGCCAATTCACCCCTCCACTTT.

The chain has TRBV19 and TRBJ2-6; possible D gene TRBD2, 6 bases. Trimming took 5 bases from V and 0 from J, leaving 14 bases between them. Germline-derived CDR1 and CDR2 are LNHDA and SQIVND (reference sequence). CDR3 length equals 17 residues. The CDR3 loop reads CASSDPRGNSGANVLTF. The CDR3 nucleotides are TGTGCCAGTAGTGACCCCCGGGGGAACTCTGGGGCCAACGTCCTGACTTTC.

The J gene is TRBJ1-6, the V gene TRBV4-3, with D possibly TRBD1 on 5 matching bases. Per the germline V gene, CDR1 is LGHNA and CDR2 is YSLEER. The germline V and J ends were trimmed by 2 bases and 10 bases, with 15 bases remaining between them. The CDR3 is 15 amino acids. CDR3 bases: TGCGCCAGCAGCCAAATCAGGGCCAGCGGGTCACCCCTCCACTTT. Protein product: CASSQIRASGSPLHF.

The chain has TRBV30 and TRBJ1-1; D gene uncertain. Germline CDR1 reads GTSNPN; CDR2 reads SVGIG (reference sequence). CDR3 size: 14 residues. The V and J ends lost 1 base and 3 bases respectively, with 12 bases between them. DNA of the CDR3: TGTGCCTGGAGTGAGGGAGGTATCCACACTGAAGCTTTCTTT. It is translated as CAWSEGGIHTEAFF.

The rearrangement uses TRBV7-3 and TRBJ1-1; 10 nucleotides agree with TRBD1. CDR1 and CDR2 from the germline V gene are SGHTA and FQGTGA. There are 16 residues in the CDR3. The V segment lost 5 bases and the J segment 5 bases; nucleotides outside the gene matches: 11. CDR3 nucleotides: TGTGCCAGCAGCAAAGACAGGGGGCAAAAGGGAACTGAAGCTTTCTTT. Translation: CASSKDRGQKGTEAFF.

The chain uses TRBV7-6 and TRBJ2-5; D possibly corresponds to TRBD1 (5 bases). This CDR3 is built from 13 residues. Germline CDR1 is SGHVS and CDR2 is FNYEAQ. The V end lost 2 bases, the J end lost 5 bases, and 9 bases lay between the germline ends. In DNA, the CDR3 is TGTGCCAGCAGCTTATATGGGGCGGAGACCCAGTACTTC. Translation gives CASSLYGAETQYF.

This clone showed up just a few times. The identical CDR3 is also encoded by other nucleotide sequences in the sample. The rearrangement uses TRBV6-5 and TRBJ1-2, with TRBD1 identical over 8 bases. V was clipped by 5 bases and J by 2 bases; unmatched bases: 1. CDR1 and CDR2 from the germline V gene are MNHEY and SVGAGI. The CDR3 contains 13 residues. CDR3 residues: CASSRQGNYGYTF. The CDR3 DNA sequence: TGTGCCAGCAGTAGACAGGGGAACTATGGCTACACCTTC.

This clone showed up just a few times. This chain uses TRBV30 with TRBJ1-6; tentative D call: TRBD1 (5 bases). V gave up 0 bases and J gave up 6 bases, with 12 bases separating them. Germline CDR1 is GTSNPN and CDR2 is SVGIG (reference sequence). This CDR3 comprises 15 residues. The CDR3 is CAWSVTGTANSPLHF. The CDR3, as DNA: TGTGCCTGGAGTGTGACCGGGACTGCTAATTCACCCCTCCACTTT. The variable domain in full, completed from reference TRBV30 and TRBJ1-6, reads SQTIHQWPATLVQPVGSPLSLECTVEGTSNPNLYWYRQAAGRGLQLLFYSVGIGQISSEVPQNLSASRPQDRQFILSSKKLLLSDSGFYLCAWSVTGTANSPLHFGNGTRLTVT.

This chain uses TRBV5-4 with TRBJ2-2; 11 bases are a match to TRBD2. Germline V CDR1 and CDR2: SGHNT, YYREEE (reference sequence). V lost 4 bases and J lost 3; bases outside the gene matches: 5. The CDR3 sequence is 16 residues long. The CDR3 nucleotides are TGTGCCAGCAGCGCCCGACTAGCGGGGTACACCGGGGAGCTGTTTTTT. Translating gives CASSARLAGYTGELFF. The entire variable domain, with the rest obtained from reference TRBV5-4 and TRBJ2-2, is as follows: ETGVTQSPTHLIKTRGQQVTLRCSSQSGHNTVSWYQQALGQGPQFIFQYYREEENGRGNFPPRFSGLQFPNYSSELNVNALELDDSALYLCASSARLAGYTGELFFGEGSRLTVL.

This sequence joins TRBV5-1 and TRBJ2-5; the D gene is possibly TRBD1 (6 bases). The ends were cut back, 3 bases at V and 4 bases at J, with 16 bases in the middle. The CDR3 is made up of 15 amino acids. From germline, CDR1 is SGHRS and CDR2 YFSETQ. CDR3 DNA: TGCGCCAGCAGCTCCACAACCGGACAGTCAGAGACCCAGTACTTC. Protein product: CASSSTTGQSETQYF.